This T cell receptor beta chain was documented in a study of blood T cell repertoires in COVID-19. Study in general: From the United States, Italy and Spain came samples of acute and convalescent COVID-19.

TCRdb's copy holds only in-frame clones and misses some; the assay was immunoSEQ multiplex PCR. The data hold some 60,000 clones, with about three quarters observed a single time. Germline lookup yields CDR1 MNHNS and CDR2 SASEGT. This CDR3 is built from 15 residues. The V and J ends lost 5 bases and 4 bases, in that order; junction bases with no gene match: 8. The clonotype was recovered from a man younger than 40 with COVID-19, enrolled during active disease. The chain joins TRBV6-1 to TRBJ1-3; 7 bases agree with TRBD1. Sequencing used peripheral blood. The CDR3, as DNA: TGTGCCAGCAGTTTACAGGGGAGATTCGGAAACACCATATATTTT. Encoded protein: CASSLQGRFGNTIYF.